The 19 T cell receptor beta chains below come from one sample, sequenced in a study of T-cell reconstitution after alpha-beta-depleted transplantation in children. The TCRbeta library incorporated unique molecular identifiers. TCRdb passed the PCR reads through MiXCR, listing each CDR3 protein once. The table lists 490,000 or so distinct CDR3 sequences, roughly an eighth of them singletons, with approximately 5.4% in the top ten. This specimen was PBMCs from the stem cell graft donor, taken from the stem cell graft. These receptors came from a human donor who donated a stem cell graft to a child with combined immunodeficiency.

This clonotype was recorded a few times. This chain joins TRBV5-1 and TRBJ2-1; D is unresolved. CDR1 and CDR2 (germline): SGHRS, YFSETQ. Trimming took 4 bases from V and 7 from J, leaving 12 bases between them. The length of the CDR3 is 13 residues. Here the CDR3 reads CASSPDQPNEQFF. The DNA of the CDR3 is TGCGCCAGCAGCCCAGACCAGCCTAATGAGCAGTTCTTC. Combining the CDR3 with reference TRBV5-1 and TRBJ2-1 gives the whole variable domain KAGVTQTPRYLIKTRGQQVTLSCSPISGHRSVSWYQQTPGQGLQFLFEYFSETQRNKGNFPGRFSGRQFSNSRSEMNVSTLELGDSALYLCASSPDQPNEQFFGPGTRLTVL.

The chain recombines TRBV5-1 with TRBJ2-3, with D perhaps being TRBD1 or TRBD2 (5 bases each). Germline CDR1 is SGHRS and CDR2 is YFSETQ. This CDR3 has 15 residues. V was shortened by 4 bases and J by 2 bases, with 14 bases between the two germline ends. Written as DNA, the CDR3 is TGCGCCAGCAGCGACCCCGGGACCGCCACAGATACGCAGTATTTT. Its protein is CASSDPGTATDTQYF.

Worth noting for this clonotype: At one of its ends the junction is not consistent with the germline gene, which may arise from a read error. The chain uses TRBV10-3 and TRBJ2-7; 7 bases fit TRBD1. There are 14 residues in the CDR3. Germline V gene sequence: CDR1 ENHRY, CDR2 SYGVKD. In DNA, the CDR3 is TGTGCCATCAGTCGGGACAGCCCACCCTACGAGCAGTGCTTC. Protein: CAISRDSPPYEQCF.

This clonotype was seen more than once but under ten times. The chain recombines TRBV7-9 with TRBJ2-7; a weak D match, TRBD2 (6 bases). The germline CDR1 and CDR2 sequences are SEHNR and FQNEAQ (reference sequence). The V and J ends lost 4 bases and 3 bases respectively, with 13 bases between them. CDR3 size: 14 residues. DNA for the CDR3: TGTGCCAGCAGCTCGCCGGGGGTGAACTACGAGCAGTACTTC. Residues: CASSSPGVNYEQYF.

This clonotype was counted ten times or more. The J gene is TRBJ2-7, the V gene TRBV5-1, with a tentative D call TRBD2 (6 bases). The CDR3 has 13 residues. CDR1 SGHRS and CDR2 YFSETQ come from the germline V gene. Trimming removed 4 bases from V and 2 bases from J, with 10 bases in between. The CDR3 DNA follows: TGCGCCAGCAGCCCGGGAGCTACCTACGAGCAGTACTTC. Its protein is CASSPGATYEQYF.

This clonotype was counted ten times or more. The chain uses TRBV4-3 and TRBJ2-1; no definite D call. Germline lookup yields CDR1 LGHNA and CDR2 YSLEER. This CDR3 spans 16 amino acids. V shed 0 bases and J shed 8 bases, with 17 bases lying between them. The CDR3 nucleotides are TGCGCCAGCAGCCAAGAAGGTCGGACGATTGTAGATGAGCAGTTCTTC. Amino acids: CASSQEGRTIVDEQFF.

A few counts support this clonotype. The J gene is TRBJ2-7, the V gene TRBV20-1; 13 nucleotides agree with TRBD2. Germline trimming cut 6 bases from V and 6 bases from J; bases unmatched to any gene: 14. The germline CDR1 and CDR2 sequences are DFQATT and SNEGSKA (reference sequence). CDR3 length: 16 residues. CDR3 DNA: TGCAGTGCAGTGGGCCGAACTAGCGGGAGGGCCATCGAGCAGTACTTC. It is translated as CSAVGRTSGRAIEQYF.

This CDR3 is CASSIMGLETEAFF. The CDR3 DNA reads as TGTGCCAGTAGTATCATGGGGCTGGAAACTGAAGCTTTCTTT. J is TRBJ1-1 and V is TRBV19; D perhaps matches TRBD1 (5 bases). Trimming removed 3 bases at V and 5 bases at J, with 13 bases between. Germline V gene sequence: CDR1 LNHDA, CDR2 SQIVND (reference sequence). This CDR3 comprises 14 residues.

The rearrangement links TRBV7-3 to TRBJ2-5, with D perhaps TRBD1 (6 bases). Germline V gene data show CDR1 as SGHTA and CDR2 as FQGTGA. This CDR3 is built from 15 residues. With 3 bases removed from V and 4 bases from J, the gap between germline ends came to 15 bases. CDR3 sequence reads: CASSLGQGKGETQYF. The CDR3 DNA reads TGTGCCAGCAGCTTGGGCCAGGGGAAAGGAGAGACCCAGTACTTC. The entire variable domain, with the rest obtained from reference TRBV7-3 and TRBJ2-5, is as follows: GAGVSQTPSNKVTEKGKYVELRCDPISGHTALYWYRQSLGQGPEFLIYFQGTGAADDSGLPNDRFFAVRPEGSVSTLKIQRTERGDSAVYLCASSLGQGKGETQYFGPGTRLLVL.

This chain connects TRBV29-1 to TRBJ2-7; D unclear. This CDR3 is built from 11 residues. CDR1 is SQVTM, CDR2 ANQGSEA, per germline. The V end was cut by 7 bases, the J end by 5 bases, with 12 bases between. The DNA for the CDR3 is TGCAGCGCATGGGTAGGCCACGAGCAGTACTTC. Translating gives CSAWVGHEQYF.

A few counts support this clonotype. The CDR3 loop is CSARIRQGNTEAFF. In DNA, the CDR3 is TGCAGTGCCCGAATAAGACAGGGGAACACTGAAGCTTTCTTT. The chain uses TRBV20-1 and TRBJ1-1; 7 positions match TRBD1. Per the germline V gene, CDR1 is DFQATT and CDR2 is SNEGSKA (reference sequence). V was clipped by 6 bases and J by 1 base; unmatched bases: 8. CDR3 length: 14 amino acids.

This clonotype has just a few counts. DNA for the CDR3: TGTGCCAGCACCCACAATCTAGCGTTCCAAGAGACCCAGTACTTC. Encoded protein: CASTHNLAFQETQYF. The chain uses TRBV12-3 or TRBV12-4 and TRBJ2-5; possibly TRBD2 for D (6 bases). The CDR3 has 15 residues. V dropped 7 bases and J dropped 1 base, with 16 bases sitting between them.

The rearrangement joins TRBV7-8 to TRBJ2-3; 9 bases line up with TRBD1. Germline lookup yields CDR1 SGHVS and CDR2 FQNEAQ. This CDR3 region has 17 residues. V was clipped by 0 bases and J by 7 bases; unmatched bases: 11. The CDR3 region is CASSLAIGTGMVYTQYF. The CDR3 DNA reads as TGTGCCAGCAGCTTAGCGATCGGGACAGGGATGGTATATACGCAGTATTTT.

The chain recombines TRBV12-3 or TRBV12-4 with TRBJ1-2; D may be TRBD1 (5 bases). V was clipped by 8 bases and J by 5 bases, with 21 bases between them. CDR3 length: 15 amino acids. CDR3 in DNA: TGTGCCAGCGCCCCCCGGGGGGGAAACTGGTATGGCTACACCTTC. The encoded protein is CASAPRGGNWYGYTF.

This clonotype was detected many times. The rearrangement links TRBV18 to TRBJ2-5; 7 bases fit TRBD1. The J segment lost 2 bases and the V segment lost 3 bases, leaving 0 bases of the junction unmatched. This CDR3 is built from 13 residues. The germline V gene has CDR1 KGHSH and CDR2 LQKENI. CDR3 bases: TGTGCCAGCTCACCGGGACAGCAAGAGACCCAGTACTTC. Its translation is CASSPGQQETQYF.

This clonotype was counted a few times. The chain carries TRBV7-2 and TRBJ2-7; TRBD2 aligns across 7 bases. CDR1 is SGHTA and CDR2 is FQGNSA in the germline V gene. The V and J ends lost 4 bases and 2 bases, in that order; junction bases with no gene match: 8. The CDR3 has 15 residues. The CDR3 nucleotides are TGTGCCAGCAGCTCACAGACTAGCTCTACCTACGAGCAGTACTTC. Translation: CASSSQTSSTYEQYF.

This clonotype was detected many times. The V gene is TRBV12-3 or TRBV12-4, the J gene TRBJ2-1; D uncertain. The CDR3 extends over 12 amino acids. Trimming shortened V by 6 bases and J by 4 bases, and 7 bases separated the two germline ends. CDR3 in amino acids: CASSLIYNEQFF. The CDR3 DNA reads as TGTGCCAGCAGCCTTATTTACAATGAGCAGTTCTTC.

The chain links TRBV4-1 to TRBJ2-1; the D is unclear. The CDR3 runs to 16 residues. The germline V gene encodes CDR1 MGHRA and CDR2 YSYEKL. Trimming pared 1 base from V and 4 bases from J, leaving 14 bases between. The CDR3 bases are TGCGCCAGCAGCCAAGGCCGGGCGTATCGGTACAATGAGCAGTTCTTC. Amino acid sequence: CASSQGRAYRYNEQFF.

The chain has TRBV20-1 and TRBJ1-1; D gene uncertain. V gave up 4 bases and J gave up 6 bases, with 15 bases separating them. Germline CDR1 reads DFQATT; CDR2 reads SNEGSKA (reference sequence). The CDR3 is 13 residues long. The DNA for the CDR3 is TGCAGTGCTAAAGGTCAAAGTTTGGCTGAAGCTTTCTTT. This gives the protein CSAKGQSLAEAFF.